The present T cell receptor (beta chain) was sequenced within a study of blood T cell repertoires in COVID-19. The data were produced by immunoSEQ multiplex PCR, yet TCRdb's version contains in-frame clones alone and is incomplete. Of 200,000 to 250,000 clones in the sample, around 80% were seen once. This clone showed up just a few times. Those enrolled, adults aged roughly 18 to 89 years, came from fewer than 25 US areas. Participants had their cohort set by participant-reported clinical history. The receptor was isolated from a man aged 60 to 75 who had recovered from COVID-19. The material sequenced was PBMCs or T cells enriched from blood (not recorded which).

CDR3 region: CASSPNRRRDEKLFF. The DNA of the CDR3 is TGTGCCAGCTCACCAAACCGAAGGAGGGATGAAAAACTGTTTTTT. J is TRBJ1-4 and V is TRBV18, with unresolved D. Germline CDR1 is KGHSH and CDR2 is LQKENI. Trimming shortened V by 2 bases and J by 6 bases, and 13 bases separated the two germline ends. The CDR3 covers 15 residues. Variable domain in full (rest from reference TRBV18 and TRBJ1-4): NAGVMQNPRHLVRRRGQEARLRCSPMKGHSHVYWYRQLPEEGLKFMVYLQKENIIDESGMPKERFSAEFPKEGPSILRIQQVVRGDSAAYFCASSPNRRRDEKLFFGSGTQLSVL.